Below are 8 T cell receptor beta chains sequenced from a single sample in a study of T cells in Graves' hyperthyroidism and ophthalmopathy. Amplified TCR beta CDR3 regions came from RNA transcripts. HTBI primers were the set used in a first-round RT-PCR of the TCR CDR3. TCRdb independently ran MiXCR on the multiplex PCR reads; one entry per CDR3 protein. Of about 480,000 distinct CDR3 sequences listed, approximately 15% are singletons. Sequencing was performed on blood. The receptors stem from a woman younger than 35 with Graves' hyperthyroidism.

CDR3: CASSFADSNQPQHF. CDR3 nucleotides: TGTGCCAGCAGTTTCGCGGACAGCAATCAGCCCCAGCATTTT. The J gene is TRBJ1-5, the V gene TRBV12-3 or TRBV12-4; no clear D gene. The germline V and J ends were trimmed by 3 bases and 1 base, with 7 bases remaining between them. The CDR3 extends over 14 amino acids.

This clonotype was seen a handful of times. The chain couples TRBV7-9 to TRBJ2-1, with D perhaps matching TRBD1 or TRBD2 (5 bases each). V was clipped by 5 bases and J by 8 bases, with 19 bases between them. The V gene's germline CDR1 is SEHNR and CDR2 FQNEAQ (reference sequence). The CDR3 sequence is 15 residues long. CDR3 bases: TGTGCCAGCAGCATCCGGGACGGAGGCCCCTATGAGCAGTTCTTC. This encodes CASSIRDGGPYEQFF.

This clonotype has ten or more counts. CDR3 protein: CATTTTGEGTDTQYF. CDR3 coding DNA: TGTGCCACCACCACAACAGGGGAAGGCACAGATACGCAGTATTTT. The chain links TRBV6-1 to TRBJ2-3; 7 bases fit TRBD1. V lost 10 bases, J lost 1 base, and 11 bases stayed unmatched. This CDR3 is 15 amino acids long. CDR1 and CDR2 (germline): MNHNS, SASEGT.

This clonotype was recorded at least ten times. This chain connects TRBV12-3 or TRBV12-4 to TRBJ2-1, with 11 bases fitting TRBD2. The junction had 8 bases not matched to a gene; V was cut back by 6 bases and J by 10 bases. CDR3 size: 14 residues. For the CDR3, the DNA is TGTGCCAGCAGGGGGACTAGCGGAGTCAGGGAGCAGTTCTTC. Protein: CASRGTSGVREQFF.

J is TRBJ1-2 and V is TRBV6-1, with D tentatively TRBD1 (6 bases). CDR1 is MNHNS and CDR2 is SASEGT in the germline V gene. Trimming pared 5 bases from V and 0 bases from J, leaving 13 bases between. The CDR3 extends over 15 amino acids. The CDR3 protein is CASSSTQGANYGYTF. In DNA form, the CDR3 reads TGTGCCAGCAGTTCAACACAGGGAGCTAACTATGGCTACACCTTC.

In this sample, this clonotype turned up a few times. The chain employs TRBV29-1 and TRBJ2-1, with a tentative D call TRBD1 (6 bases). This CDR3 region has 14 residues. Trimming cost V 7 bases and J 3 bases, with 16 bases left between them. From germline, CDR1 is SQVTM and CDR2 ANQGSEA. In nucleotides, the CDR3 is TGCAGCGGGTTGGGTGTGGGACACTACAATGAGCAGTTCTTC. This translates into CSGLGVGHYNEQFF.

The J gene is TRBJ2-1, the V gene TRBV6-1, with 10 positions matching TRBD2. Germline assignment: CDR1 MNHNS and CDR2 SASEGT. V gave up 3 bases and J gave up 6 bases; unmatched junction bases: 5. The CDR3 is made up of 15 amino acids. The CDR3 nucleotides read TGTGCCAGCAGTGAGACTAGCGGGCTTTTCAATGAGCAGTTCTTC. Encoded protein: CASSETSGLFNEQFF.

This clonotype was counted at least ten times. The chain employs TRBV12-5 and TRBJ2-3, with D unclear. The germline CDR1 and CDR2 sequences are LGHNT and FRNRAP. The CDR3 covers 14 residues. The V end was cut by 1 base, the J end by 2 bases, with 7 bases between. The CDR3 coding sequence is TGTGCTAGTGGTTTGGAAGCGCCCACAGATACGCAGTATTTT. It is translated as CASGLEAPTDTQYF.